This T cell receptor beta chain was sequenced during a study of T cell responses to AZD1222 COVID-19 vaccine. The sample holds a few counts of this clone. As yet, its antigen is unknown. The repertoire was sequenced with immunoSEQ multiplex PCR; TCRdb's copy has only in-frame clones and lacks some. The table has some 120,000 clones, 88% seen once. Study observations and caveats: Donors skewed white British and female; clonal diversity was possibly underestimated. Spike-specific TCR repertoires showed rising breadth and depth after two AZD1222 doses. Dominant at 160-218 and 743-854, vaccine-associated CD4 TCRs also spanned spike.

The CDR3 runs 15 residues. CDR1 and CDR2 from the germline V gene are SNHLY and FYNNEI. Deletions cut 0 bases from V and 8 bases from J, with 16 bases between. This clonotype was obtained from an adult in good health. The sequenced sample was peripheral blood, obtained on day 0 of AZD1222 vaccination. J is TRBJ1-2 and V is TRBV2, with D unclear. The chain's CDR3 is CASSEAEWSAKGYTF. The CDR3 region has the DNA TGTGCCAGCAGTGAAGCGGAATGGTCAGCTAAAGGCTACACCTTC. Full variable domain (remainder filled in from reference TRBV2 and TRBJ1-2): EPEVTQTPSHQVTQMGQEVILRCVPISNHLYFYWYRQILGQKVEFLVSFYNNEISEKSEIFDDQFSVERPDGSNFTLKIRSTKLEDSAMYFCASSEAEWSAKGYTFGSGTRLTVV.